The next 27 T cell receptor beta chains were all read from a single sample in a study of monozygotic twins with inflammatory bowel disease. Reanalyzing the 5' RACE reads, TCRdb keeps one entry per CDR3 protein, without DNA. The table for this sample gives 300,000 to 350,000 distinct CDR3 sequences. Sequencing input: blood. The receptor set was obtained from a human donor with ulcerative colitis or Crohn's disease, or a healthy co-twin of an affected twin (not recorded which).

The chain recombines TRBV11-1 with TRBJ2-7; TCRdb names TRBD1, which stays unverified in the absence of DNA. Germline CDR1 is SGHAT and CDR2 is FQDESV (reference sequence). The CDR3 loop spans 18 amino acids. CDR3 in amino acids: CASSSTLTRGQGSYEQYF.

This rearrangement joins TRBV7-9 to TRBJ2-1; TCRdb reports TRBD1, a call that lacks DNA to check it against. CDR1 is SEHNR and CDR2 is FQNEAQ in the germline V gene (reference sequence). CDR3 size: 17 residues. CDR3 sequence: CASSGTGGSLRYNEQFF.

V is TRBV5-1 and J is TRBJ2-1; TCRdb names TRBD1, which stays unverified in the absence of DNA. The CDR3 totals 14 residues. Germline assignment: CDR1 SGHRS and CDR2 YFSETQ. This CDR3 is CASSPRTGENEQFF.

This chain uses TRBV7-9 with TRBJ1-6; without DNA, the TCRdb call of TRBD1 cannot be checked. This CDR3 spans 14 amino acids. Germline V gene sequence: CDR1 SEHNR, CDR2 FQNEAQ (reference sequence). The CDR3 here is CASSLEQGHSPLHF.

This chain connects TRBV5-1 to TRBJ2-3; TCRdb's D call, TRBD1, is unchecked because there is no DNA. The CDR3 spans 13 residues. Germline CDR1 and CDR2: SGHRS and YFSETQ. The CDR3 is CASLQENTDTQYF.

The chain links TRBV20-1 to TRBJ1-6; TCRdb's D call of TRBD1 is untestable without DNA. The germline gives CDR1 DFQATT, CDR2 SNEGSKA (reference sequence). The CDR3 length is 15 residues. This CDR3 is CSASPRTGNNSPLHF.

The gene calls are TRBV6-2 or TRBV6-3 and TRBJ1-2. Per the germline V gene, CDR1 is MNHEY and CDR2 is SVGEGT. The CDR3 consists of 16 residues. Here the CDR3 reads CASRIRSDLPRDGYTF.

The rearrangement links TRBV15 to TRBJ2-2; TCRdb names TRBD1, which stays unverified in the absence of DNA. Germline V CDR1 and CDR2: LNHNV, YYDKDF (reference sequence). The CDR3 covers 16 residues. The CDR3 sequence is CATSRDRQGAAGELFF. Supplemented by reference TRBV15 and TRBJ2-2, the full variable domain reads DAMVIQNPRYQVTQFGKPVTLSCSQTLNHNVMYWYQQKSSQAPKLLFHYYDKDFNNEADTPDNFQSRRPNTSFCFLDIRSPGLGDTAMYLCATSRDRQGAAGELFFGEGSRLTVL.

The chain joins TRBV3-1 to TRBJ2-6; the TRBD1 assignment by TCRdb is unverifiable without DNA. Germline V gene lookup returns CDR1 LGHDT and CDR2 YNNKEL (reference sequence). CDR3 length equals 14 residues. CDR3 loop: CASSQPRGANVLTF.

The V gene is TRBV10-3, the J gene TRBJ2-7; TCRdb calls TRBD2, which cannot be checked without DNA. Looked up from germline, CDR1 is ENHRY and CDR2 is SYGVKD. This CDR3 is built from 14 residues. This CDR3 is CATSNHPSSYEQYF.

The chain combines TRBV13 with TRBJ1-5. The CDR3 is made up of 12 amino acids. Germline CDR1 is PRHDT and CDR2 is FYEKMQ (reference sequence). The CDR3 loop reads CASSLSGQPQHF. The full variable domain, completed using reference TRBV13 and TRBJ1-5, is AAGVIQSPRHLIKEKRETATLKCYPIPRHDTVYWYQQGPGQDPQFLISFYEKMQSDKGSIPDRFSAQQFSDYHSELNMSSLELGDSALYFCASSLSGQPQHFGDGTRLSIL.

The rearrangement joins TRBV6-2 or TRBV6-3 to TRBJ2-3; lacking DNA, the TRBD1 call made by TCRdb goes unchecked. The CDR3 totals 15 residues. Germline V gene lookup returns CDR1 MNHEY and CDR2 SVGEGT. CDR3 sequence reads: CASSTRTGASDTQYF.

This sequence joins TRBV5-1 and TRBJ2-7; TCRdb calls TRBD1, which cannot be checked without DNA. This CDR3 contains 14 residues. Germline V gives CDR1 SGHRS, CDR2 YFSETQ. This CDR3 reads CASSPGPRDYEQYF.

The genes are TRBV19 and TRBJ1-2; as DNA is missing, the TRBD1 call by TCRdb cannot be tested. Germline loops: CDR1 LNHDA, CDR2 SQIVND (reference sequence). The CDR3 contains 14 residues. The CDR3 protein is CASRVTGTGNGYTF. Full variable domain (outside the CDR3, taken from reference TRBV19 and TRBJ1-2): DGGITQSPKYLFRKEGQNVTLSCEQNLNHDAMYWYRQDPGQGLRLIYYSQIVNDFQKGDIAEGYSVSREKKESFPLTVTSAQKNPTAFYLCASRVTGTGNGYTFGSGTRLTVV.

CDR3 sequence: CASRGSTGEAFF. The V call is TRBV6-2 or TRBV6-3, the J call TRBJ1-1; TCRdb lists TRBD1, though no DNA is available to test this call. The CDR3 has 12 amino acids. In germline, CDR1 is MNHEY, CDR2 SVGEGT.

The chain couples TRBV20-1 to TRBJ2-1. CDR3 length equals 16 residues. Germline values: CDR1 DFQATT, CDR2 SNEGSKA (reference sequence). CDR3 sequence: CSARAWEEASYNEQFF.

The genes are TRBV20-1 and TRBJ2-5; TCRdb's D call, TRBD2, is unchecked because there is no DNA. The CDR3 length is 14 residues. Germline V gives CDR1 DFQATT, CDR2 SNEGSKA (reference sequence). CDR3 in amino acids: CSARLAGGVETQYF.

This chain uses TRBV10-3 with TRBJ2-5; TCRdb selects TRBD1, and the lack of DNA leaves this call unchecked. Germline V gene data show CDR1 as ENHRY and CDR2 as SYGVKD. The CDR3 totals 15 residues. The CDR3 region is CAISDPGQVQETQYF.

V usage is TRBV12-3 or TRBV12-4 and J usage is TRBJ2-1. The CDR3 is 16 residues long. CDR3 residues: CASTRRTSDLYNEQFF.

The chain joins TRBV7-3 to TRBJ2-1. The CDR3 extends over 15 amino acids. Looked up from germline, CDR1 is SGHTA and CDR2 is FQGTGA. CDR3 residues: CASSLGRRTYNEQFF. The full variable domain, with the rest looked up from reference TRBV7-3 and TRBJ2-1, is GAGVSQTPSNKVTEKGKYVELRCDPISGHTALYWYRQSLGQGPEFLIYFQGTGAADDSGLPNDRFFAVRPEGSVSTLKIQRTERGDSAVYLCASSLGRRTYNEQFFGPGTRLTVL.

The chain combines TRBV2 with TRBJ2-1; TCRdb lists TRBD2, though no DNA is available to test this call. Germline values: CDR1 SNHLY, CDR2 FYNNEI. The CDR3 spans 15 residues. The CDR3 region is CASSYGLAVYNEQFF.

V usage is TRBV29-1 and J usage is TRBJ2-7; TCRdb designates TRBD1, a call that cannot be tested without DNA. From germline, CDR1 is SQVTM and CDR2 ANQGSEA. The CDR3 is made up of 12 amino acids. CDR3 sequence reads: CSASRGPYEQYF.

The chain links TRBV20-1 to TRBJ1-2; TCRdb outputs TRBD1, but without DNA this stays unchecked. The CDR3 is 16 amino acids. Germline CDR1 is DFQATT and CDR2 is SNEGSKA (reference sequence). The CDR3 spells CSARDQPGHQGYGYTF.

The V call is TRBV20-1, the J call TRBJ2-6. The CDR3 is made up of 13 amino acids. Germline lookup yields CDR1 DFQATT and CDR2 SNEGSKA (reference sequence). This chain's CDR3 is CSARQAGANVLTF.

This chain connects TRBV5-1 to TRBJ2-2; without DNA, the TCRdb call of TRBD1 cannot be checked. The CDR3 loop spans 17 amino acids. In germline, CDR1 is SGHRS, CDR2 YFSETQ. Here the CDR3 reads CASSKGQGGMNTGELFF.

The V gene is TRBV6-5, the J gene TRBJ2-7. Germline V gene sequence: CDR1 MNHEY, CDR2 SVGAGI. The CDR3 loop spans 16 amino acids. CDR3 sequence: CASSYPRAGATYEQYF.

The rearrangement joins TRBV5-1 to TRBJ2-7; checking the TCRdb D call of TRBD1 is not possible without DNA. Looked up from germline, CDR1 is SGHRS and CDR2 is YFSETQ. The CDR3 extends over 15 amino acids. The CDR3 region is CASSLGGTGTYEQYF.